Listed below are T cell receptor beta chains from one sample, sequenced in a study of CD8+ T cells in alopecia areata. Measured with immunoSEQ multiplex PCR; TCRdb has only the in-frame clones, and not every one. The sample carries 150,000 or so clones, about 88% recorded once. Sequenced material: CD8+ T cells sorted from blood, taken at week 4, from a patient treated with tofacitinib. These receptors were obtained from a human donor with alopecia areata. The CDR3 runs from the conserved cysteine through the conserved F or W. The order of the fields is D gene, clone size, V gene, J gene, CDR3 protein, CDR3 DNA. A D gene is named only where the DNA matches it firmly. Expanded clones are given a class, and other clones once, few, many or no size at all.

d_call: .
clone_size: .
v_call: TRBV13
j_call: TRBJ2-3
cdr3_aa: CASVTSGTDTQYF
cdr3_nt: TGTGCCAGCGTCACGAGCGGCACAGATACGCAGTATTTT

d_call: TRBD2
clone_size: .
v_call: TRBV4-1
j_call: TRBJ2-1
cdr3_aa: CASSQGTSGRQGNEQFF
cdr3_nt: TGCGCCAGCAGCCAAGGGACTAGCGGACGCCAGGGGAATGAGCAGTTCTTC

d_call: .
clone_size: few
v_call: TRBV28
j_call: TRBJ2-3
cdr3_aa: CASSFTDTQYF
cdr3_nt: TGTGCCAGCAGTTTTACAGATACGCAGTATTTT

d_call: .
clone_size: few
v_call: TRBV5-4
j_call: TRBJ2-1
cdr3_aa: CASSLESSYNEQFF
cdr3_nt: TGTGCCAGCAGCTTGGAGTCTAGCTATAATGAGCAGTTCTTC

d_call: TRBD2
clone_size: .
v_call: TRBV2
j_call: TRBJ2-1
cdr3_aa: CASSDPGLLDNEQFF
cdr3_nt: TGTGCCAGCAGTGACCCGGGACTATTAGACAATGAGCAGTTCTTC

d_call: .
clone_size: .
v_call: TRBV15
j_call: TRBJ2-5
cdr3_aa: CATSIGEFLAATQETQYF
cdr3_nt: TGTGCCACCAGCATAGGTGAATTTCTGGCAGCCACACAAGAGACCCAGTACTTC

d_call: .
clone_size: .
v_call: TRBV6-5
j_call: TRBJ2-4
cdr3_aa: CASGANRDAKNIQYF
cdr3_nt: TGTGCCAGCGGCGCCAACAGAGATGCCAAAAACATTCAGTACTTC

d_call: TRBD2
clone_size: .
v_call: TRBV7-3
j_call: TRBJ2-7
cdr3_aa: CASSLGLAHEQYF
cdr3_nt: TGTGCCAGCAGCTTGGGACTAGCCCACGAGCAGTACTTC

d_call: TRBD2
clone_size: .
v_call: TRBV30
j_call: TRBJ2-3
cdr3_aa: CAWSSRLAEDTQYF
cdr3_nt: TGTGCCTGGAGTTCACGACTAGCGGAAGATACGCAGTATTTT

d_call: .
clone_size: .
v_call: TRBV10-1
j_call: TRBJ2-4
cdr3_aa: CASSDNRDTRKKNIQYF
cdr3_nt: TGCGCCAGCAGTGATAACAGGGACACACGAAAGAAAAACATTCAGTACTTC

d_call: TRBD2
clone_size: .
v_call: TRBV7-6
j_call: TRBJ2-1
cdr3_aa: CASSLEGPGGGTYNEQFF
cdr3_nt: TGTGCCAGCAGCTTAGAGGGGCCCGGCGGGGGGACCTACAATGAGCAGTTCTTC

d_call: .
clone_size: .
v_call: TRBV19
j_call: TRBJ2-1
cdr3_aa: CASSGTAYNEQFF
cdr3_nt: TGTGCCAGTAGCGGAACGGCGTACAATGAGCAGTTCTTC

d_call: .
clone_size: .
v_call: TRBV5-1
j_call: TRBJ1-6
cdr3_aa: CASRPISYNSPLHF
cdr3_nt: TGCGCCAGTAGACCGATCTCCTATAATTCACCCCTCCACTTT

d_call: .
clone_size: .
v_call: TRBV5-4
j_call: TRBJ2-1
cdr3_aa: CASSSGTINEQFF
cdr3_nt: TGTGCCAGCAGCTCCGGGACCATCAATGAGCAGTTCTTC

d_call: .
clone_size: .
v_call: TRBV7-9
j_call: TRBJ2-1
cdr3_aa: CASSGREHEQFF
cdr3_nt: TGTGCCAGCAGCGGCAGGGAACACGAGCAGTTCTTC

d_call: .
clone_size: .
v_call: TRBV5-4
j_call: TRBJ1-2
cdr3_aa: CASSPLADNYGYTF
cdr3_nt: TGTGCCAGCAGCCCCCTCGCCGATAACTATGGCTACACCTTC

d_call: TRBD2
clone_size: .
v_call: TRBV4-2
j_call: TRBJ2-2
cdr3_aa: CASSPERGWTGELFF
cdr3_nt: TGTGCCAGCAGCCCTGAGCGGGGGTGGACCGGGGAGCTGTTTTTT

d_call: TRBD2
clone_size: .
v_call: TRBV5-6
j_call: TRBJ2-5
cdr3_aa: CASSLKLASGETQYF
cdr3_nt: TGTGCCAGCAGCTTGAAGTTGGCTAGCGGAGAGACCCAGTACTTC

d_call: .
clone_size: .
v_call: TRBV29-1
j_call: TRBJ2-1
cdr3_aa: CSVGESRLYNEQFF
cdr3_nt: TGCAGCGTGGGGGAATCAAGGTTATACAATGAGCAGTTCTTC

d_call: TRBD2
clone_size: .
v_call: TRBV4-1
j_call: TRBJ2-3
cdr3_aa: CASSQDPGLANTDTQYF
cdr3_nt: TGCGCCAGCAGCCAAGACCCGGGACTAGCGAACACAGATACGCAGTATTTT

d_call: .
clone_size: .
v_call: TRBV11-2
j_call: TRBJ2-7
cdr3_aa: CASSFGHLIYEQYF
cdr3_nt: TGTGCCAGCAGTTTCGGACACCTTATCTACGAGCAGTACTTC

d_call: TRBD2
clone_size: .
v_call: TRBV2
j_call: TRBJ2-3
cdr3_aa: CASRPQLADTQYF
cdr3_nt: TGTGCCAGCAGGCCCCAACTAGCGGATACGCAGTATTTT

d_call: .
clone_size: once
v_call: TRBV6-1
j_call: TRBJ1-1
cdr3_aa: CASSTGAVAEAFF
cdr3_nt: TGTGCCAGCAGTACGGGGGCAGTCGCTGAAGCTTTCTTT

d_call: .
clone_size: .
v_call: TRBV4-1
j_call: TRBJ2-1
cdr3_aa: CASSQGLGSMCFF
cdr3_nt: TGCGCCAGCAGCCAAGGACTGGGGAGTATGTGTTTCTTC

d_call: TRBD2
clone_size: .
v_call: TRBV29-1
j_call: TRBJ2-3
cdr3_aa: CSVVSREVDTQYF
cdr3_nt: TGCAGCGTTGTATCCCGGGAGGTAGATACGCAGTATTTT

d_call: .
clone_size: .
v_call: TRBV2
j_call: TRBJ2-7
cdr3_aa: CASSGKGEPYEQYF
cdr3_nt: TGTGCCAGCAGTGGGAAGGGGGAACCCTACGAGCAGTACTTC

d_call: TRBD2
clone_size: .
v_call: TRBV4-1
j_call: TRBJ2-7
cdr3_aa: CASSQDLATSGYYEQYF
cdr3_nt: TGCGCCAGCAGCCAAGATTTGGCGACTAGCGGGTACTACGAGCAGTACTTC

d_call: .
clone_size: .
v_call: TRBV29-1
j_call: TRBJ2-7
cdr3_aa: CSVEAGHEQYF
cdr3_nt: TGCAGCGTTGAGGCCGGGCACGAGCAGTACTTC

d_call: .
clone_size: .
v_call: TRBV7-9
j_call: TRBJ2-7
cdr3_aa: CASSSGSSYEQYF
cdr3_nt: TGTGCCAGCAGCTCGGGTAGTTCCTACGAGCAGTACTTC

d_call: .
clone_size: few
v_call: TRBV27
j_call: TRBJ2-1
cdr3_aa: CASSLGTAGEQFF
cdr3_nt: TGTGCCAGCAGTCTAGGGACGGCCGGTGAGCAGTTCTTC

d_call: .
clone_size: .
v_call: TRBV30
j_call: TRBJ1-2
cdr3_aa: CAWSVSLTGGYGYTF
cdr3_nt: TGTGCCTGGAGTGTCTCCCTGACAGGAGGCTATGGCTACACCTTC

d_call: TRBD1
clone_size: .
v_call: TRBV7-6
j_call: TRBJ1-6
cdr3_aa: CASSLDRINSPLHF
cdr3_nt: TGTGCCAGCAGCTTGGACAGGATTAATTCACCCCTCCACTTT

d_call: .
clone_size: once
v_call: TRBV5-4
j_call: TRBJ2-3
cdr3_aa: CASSFGDTQYF
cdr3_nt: TGTGCCAGCAGCTTTGGGGATACGCAGTATTTT

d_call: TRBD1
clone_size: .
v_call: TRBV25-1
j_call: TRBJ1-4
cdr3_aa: CASSGQGQYEKLFF
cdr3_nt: TGTGCCAGCAGCGGACAGGGTCAGTATGAAAAACTGTTTTTT

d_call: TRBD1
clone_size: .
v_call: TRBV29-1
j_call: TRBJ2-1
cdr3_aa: CSAAGTAYNEQFF
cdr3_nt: TGCAGCGCCGCCGGGACAGCATACAATGAGCAGTTCTTC

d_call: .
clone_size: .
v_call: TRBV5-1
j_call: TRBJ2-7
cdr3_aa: CASSLGTGWDEQYF
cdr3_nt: TGCGCCAGCAGCTTGGGGACGGGGTGGGACGAGCAGTACTTC

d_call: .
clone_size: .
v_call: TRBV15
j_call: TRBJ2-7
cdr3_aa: CATSGGQKPSYEQYF
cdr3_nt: TGTGCCACCAGCGGGGGACAAAAACCCTCCTACGAGCAGTACTTC